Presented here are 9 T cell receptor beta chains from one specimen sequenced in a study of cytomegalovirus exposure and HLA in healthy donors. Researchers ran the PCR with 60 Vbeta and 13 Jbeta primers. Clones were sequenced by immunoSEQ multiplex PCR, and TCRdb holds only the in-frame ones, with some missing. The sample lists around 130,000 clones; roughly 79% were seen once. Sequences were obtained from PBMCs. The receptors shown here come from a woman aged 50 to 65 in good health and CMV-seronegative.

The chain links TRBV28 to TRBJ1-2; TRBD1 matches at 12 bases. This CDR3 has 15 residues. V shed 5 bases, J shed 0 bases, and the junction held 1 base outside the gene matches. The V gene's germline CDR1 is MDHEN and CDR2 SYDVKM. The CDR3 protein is CASSGDRGPNYGYTF. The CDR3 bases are TGTGCCAGCAGTGGGGACAGGGGGCCTAACTATGGCTACACCTTC.

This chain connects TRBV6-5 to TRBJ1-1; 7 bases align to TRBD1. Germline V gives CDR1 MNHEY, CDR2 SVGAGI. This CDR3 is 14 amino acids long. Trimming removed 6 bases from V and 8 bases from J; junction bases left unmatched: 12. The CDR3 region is CASRNRGWDKEAFF. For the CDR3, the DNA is TGTGCCAGCAGAAACAGGGGCTGGGATAAAGAAGCTTTCTTT.

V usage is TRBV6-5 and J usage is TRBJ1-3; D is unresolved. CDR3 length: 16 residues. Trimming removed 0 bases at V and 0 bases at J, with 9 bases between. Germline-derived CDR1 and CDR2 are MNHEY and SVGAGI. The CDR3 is CASSYSRGVSGNTIYF. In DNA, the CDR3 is TGTGCCAGCAGTTACTCGAGAGGAGTCTCTGGAAACACCATATATTTT.

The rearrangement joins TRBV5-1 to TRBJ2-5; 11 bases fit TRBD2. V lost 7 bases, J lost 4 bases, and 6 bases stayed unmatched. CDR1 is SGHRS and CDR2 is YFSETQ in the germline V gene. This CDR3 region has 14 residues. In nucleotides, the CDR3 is TGCGCCAGCGAGCTAGCGGGAGGTGGAGAGACCCAGTACTTC. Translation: CASELAGGGETQYF.

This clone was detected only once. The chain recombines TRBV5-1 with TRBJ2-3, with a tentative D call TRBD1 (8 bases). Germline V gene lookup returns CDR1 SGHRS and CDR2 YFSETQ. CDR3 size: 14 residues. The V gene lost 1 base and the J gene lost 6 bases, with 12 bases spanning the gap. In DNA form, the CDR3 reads TGCGCCAGCAGCTTGTCACAGGGGGGGGATACGCAGTATTTT. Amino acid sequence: CASSLSQGGDTQYF.

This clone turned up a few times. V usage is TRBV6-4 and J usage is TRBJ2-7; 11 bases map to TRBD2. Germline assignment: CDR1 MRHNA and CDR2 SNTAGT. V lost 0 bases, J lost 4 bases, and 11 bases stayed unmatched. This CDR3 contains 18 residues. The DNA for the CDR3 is TGTGCCAGCAGTGACTCCCGGACTAGCGGGTCCCCCGGGTACGAGCAGTACGTC. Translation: CASSDSRTSGSPGYEQYV.

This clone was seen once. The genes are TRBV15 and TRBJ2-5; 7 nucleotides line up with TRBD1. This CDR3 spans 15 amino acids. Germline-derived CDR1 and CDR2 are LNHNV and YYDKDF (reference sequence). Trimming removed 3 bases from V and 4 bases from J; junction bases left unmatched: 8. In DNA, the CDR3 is TGTGCCACCAGCAGGGACACAGGGGAAGGAGAGACCCAGTACTTC. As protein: CATSRDTGEGETQYF.

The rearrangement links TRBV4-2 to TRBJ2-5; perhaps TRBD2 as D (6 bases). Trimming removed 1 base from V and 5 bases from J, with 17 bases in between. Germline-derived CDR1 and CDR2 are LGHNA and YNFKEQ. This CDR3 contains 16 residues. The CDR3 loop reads CASSQGVSGDDETQYF. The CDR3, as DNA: TGTGCCAGCAGCCAAGGGGTTAGCGGCGATGATGAGACCCAGTACTTC.

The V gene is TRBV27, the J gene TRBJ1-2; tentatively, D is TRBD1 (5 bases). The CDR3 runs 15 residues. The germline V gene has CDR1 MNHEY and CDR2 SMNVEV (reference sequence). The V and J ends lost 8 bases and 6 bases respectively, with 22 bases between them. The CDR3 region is CASGPWGTGMDGYTF. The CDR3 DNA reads TGTGCCAGCGGCCCCTGGGGGACTGGAATGGATGGCTACACCTTC.